Included here is one T cell receptor (beta chain) sequence, with context. Reverse transcription of about 0.5 to 1 ug RNA used random hexamers. It was immunoSEQ multiplex PCR that amplified TCR beta CDR3 across 54 Vbeta and 13 Jbeta. MiXCR, run by TCRdb on the immunoSEQ multiplex PCR reads, gives a single entry per CDR3 protein. This sample has 95,000 to 150,000 distinct CDR3 sequences, with 94% found just once. Trimming took off 2 bases at V and 2 bases at J, with 9 bases between the two ends. The CDR3 loop spans 14 amino acids. The germline V gene encodes CDR1 GTSNPN and CDR2 SVGIG (reference sequence). The source of the sample is a study of CD8 T cells in Susac syndrome. TCR beta sequencing covered blood CD8+ and CD4+ T cells. The study used healthy donors as controls matched for age and sex.

V usage is TRBV30 and J usage is TRBJ1-4; no definite D call. Sequencing was carried out using CD4+ T cells from PBMCs. The TCR was taken from a human donor in good health. Written as DNA, the CDR3 is TGTGCCTGGAGTTCCGGTGTTACTAATGAAAAACTGTTTTTT. The encoded protein is CAWSSGVTNEKLFF.